The entry that follows covers one T cell receptor beta chain sequence. The data are from a study of T cell responses to AZD1222 COVID-19 vaccine. The germline V gene encodes CDR1 LGHNA and CDR2 YNFKEQ. This CDR3 has 13 amino acids. V lost 1 base, J lost 6 bases, and 7 bases lay in between. The method was immunoSEQ multiplex PCR; TCRdb's version includes in-frame clones alone and lacks a portion of them. The top ten hold more than 0.85% of the sample, which has around 200,000 clones, 85% to 95% seen once. The chain couples TRBV4-2 to TRBJ1-5; no firm D call. The sample was peripheral blood, taken 28 days after the second dose of the MenACWY control vaccine. The receptor's source is an adult who received the MenACWY meningococcal vaccine as a control. CDR3 DNA sequence: TGTGCCAGCAGCCAAGGCGAGGGTCAGCCCCAGCATTTT. It encodes CASSQGEGQPQHF.